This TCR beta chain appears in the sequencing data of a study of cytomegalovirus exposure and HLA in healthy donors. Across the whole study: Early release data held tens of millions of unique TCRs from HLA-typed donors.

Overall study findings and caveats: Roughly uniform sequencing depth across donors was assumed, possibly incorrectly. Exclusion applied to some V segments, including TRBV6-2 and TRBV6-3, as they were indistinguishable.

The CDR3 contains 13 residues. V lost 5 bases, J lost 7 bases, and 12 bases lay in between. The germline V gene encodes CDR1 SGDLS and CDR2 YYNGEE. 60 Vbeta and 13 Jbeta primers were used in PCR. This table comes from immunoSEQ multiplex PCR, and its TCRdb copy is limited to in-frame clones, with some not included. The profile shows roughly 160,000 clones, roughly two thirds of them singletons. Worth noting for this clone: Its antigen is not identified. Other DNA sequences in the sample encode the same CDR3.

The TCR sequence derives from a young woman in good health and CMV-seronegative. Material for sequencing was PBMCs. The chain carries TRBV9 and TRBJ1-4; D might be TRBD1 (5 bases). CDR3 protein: CASSADSGEKLFF. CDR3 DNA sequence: TGTGCCAGCAGTGCTGACAGTGGTGAAAAACTGTTTTTT.